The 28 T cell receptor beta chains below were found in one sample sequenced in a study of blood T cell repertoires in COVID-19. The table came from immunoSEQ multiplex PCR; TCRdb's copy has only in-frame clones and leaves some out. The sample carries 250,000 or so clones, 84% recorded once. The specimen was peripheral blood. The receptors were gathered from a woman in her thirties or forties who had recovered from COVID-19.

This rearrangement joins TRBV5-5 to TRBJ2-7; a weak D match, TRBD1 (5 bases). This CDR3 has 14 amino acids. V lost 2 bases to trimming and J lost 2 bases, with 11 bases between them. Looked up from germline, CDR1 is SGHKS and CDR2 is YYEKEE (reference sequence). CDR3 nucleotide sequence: TGTGCCAGCAGCTTTCAGGGTCCCCCCTACGAGCAGTACTTC. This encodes CASSFQGPPYEQYF.

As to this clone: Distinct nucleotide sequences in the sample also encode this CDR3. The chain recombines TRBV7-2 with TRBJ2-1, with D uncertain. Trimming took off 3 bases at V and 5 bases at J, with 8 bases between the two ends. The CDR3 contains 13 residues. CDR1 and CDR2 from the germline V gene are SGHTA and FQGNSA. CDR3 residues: CASSLSRNNEQFF. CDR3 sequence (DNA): TGTGCCAGCAGCTTGTCGCGGAACAATGAGCAGTTCTTC.

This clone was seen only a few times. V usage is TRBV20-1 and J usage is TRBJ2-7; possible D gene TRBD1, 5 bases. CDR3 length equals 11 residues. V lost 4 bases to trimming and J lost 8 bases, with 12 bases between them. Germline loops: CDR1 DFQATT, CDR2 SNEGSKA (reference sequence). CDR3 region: CSANRSGKQYF. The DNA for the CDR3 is TGCAGTGCTAACCGCTCAGGGAAGCAGTACTTC.

CDR3 amino acids: CASSSGYRGDDGYTF. The CDR3 DNA reads as TGCGCCAGCAGCAGTGGATACAGGGGAGATGATGGCTACACCTTC. The chain is built from TRBV5-1 and TRBJ1-2; 7 bases are shared with TRBD1. The CDR3 is made up of 15 amino acids. V shed 4 bases, J shed 6 bases, and the junction held 12 bases outside the gene matches. Germline CDR1 SGHRS, CDR2 YFSETQ.

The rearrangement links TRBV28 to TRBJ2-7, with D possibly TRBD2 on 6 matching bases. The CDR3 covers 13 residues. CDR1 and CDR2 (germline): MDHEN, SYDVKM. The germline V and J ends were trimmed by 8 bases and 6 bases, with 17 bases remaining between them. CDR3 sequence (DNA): TGTGCCAGCGTTTCCCCCGTGGGACTCGAGCAGTACTTC. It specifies CASVSPVGLEQYF. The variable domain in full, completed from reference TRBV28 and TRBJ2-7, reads DVKVTQSSRYLVKRTGEKVFLECVQDMDHENMFWYRQDPGLGLRLIYFSYDVKMKEKGDIPEGYSVSREKKERFSLILESASTNQTSMYLCASVSPVGLEQYFGPGTRLTVT.

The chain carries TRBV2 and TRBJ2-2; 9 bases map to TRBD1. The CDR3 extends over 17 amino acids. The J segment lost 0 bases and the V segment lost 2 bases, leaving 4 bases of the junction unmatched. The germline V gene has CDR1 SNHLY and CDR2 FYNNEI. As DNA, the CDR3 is TGTGCCAGCAGTGAATTTCGGGACAGGGCGAACACCGGGGAGCTGTTTTTT. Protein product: CASSEFRDRANTGELFF.

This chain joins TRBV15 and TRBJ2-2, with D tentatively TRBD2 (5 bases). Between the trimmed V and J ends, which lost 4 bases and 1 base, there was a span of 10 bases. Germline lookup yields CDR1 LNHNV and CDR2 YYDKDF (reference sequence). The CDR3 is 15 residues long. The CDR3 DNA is TGTGCCACCAGCATAGACTACTTGAACACCGGGGAGCTGTTTTTT. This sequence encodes CATSIDYLNTGELFF.

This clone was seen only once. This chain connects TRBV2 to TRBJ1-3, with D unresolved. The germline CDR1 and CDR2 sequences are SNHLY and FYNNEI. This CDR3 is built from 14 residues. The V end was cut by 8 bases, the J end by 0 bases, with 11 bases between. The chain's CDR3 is CASRRPNSGNTIYF. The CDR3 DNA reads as TGTGCCAGCCGGCGGCCGAACTCTGGAAACACCATATATTTT.

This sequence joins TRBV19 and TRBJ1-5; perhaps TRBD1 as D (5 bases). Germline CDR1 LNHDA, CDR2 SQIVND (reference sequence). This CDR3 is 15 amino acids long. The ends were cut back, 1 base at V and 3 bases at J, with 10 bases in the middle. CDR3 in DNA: TGTGCCAGTAGTATAGGTGCAGGGTCCAATCAGCCCCAGCATTTT. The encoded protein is CASSIGAGSNQPQHF.

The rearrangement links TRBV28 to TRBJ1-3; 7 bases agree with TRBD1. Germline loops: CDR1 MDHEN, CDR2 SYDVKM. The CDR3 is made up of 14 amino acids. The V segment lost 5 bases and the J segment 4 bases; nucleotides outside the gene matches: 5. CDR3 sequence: CASSGGTAGNTIYF. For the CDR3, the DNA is TGTGCCAGCAGTGGCGGGACAGCCGGAAACACCATATATTTT.

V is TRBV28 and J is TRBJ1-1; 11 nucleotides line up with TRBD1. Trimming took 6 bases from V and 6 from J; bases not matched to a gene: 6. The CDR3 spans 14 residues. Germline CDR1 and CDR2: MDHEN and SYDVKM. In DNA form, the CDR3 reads TGTGCCAGCAGCCCCGGACAGGGGGCTTCTGAAGCTTTCTTT. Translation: CASSPGQGASEAFF.

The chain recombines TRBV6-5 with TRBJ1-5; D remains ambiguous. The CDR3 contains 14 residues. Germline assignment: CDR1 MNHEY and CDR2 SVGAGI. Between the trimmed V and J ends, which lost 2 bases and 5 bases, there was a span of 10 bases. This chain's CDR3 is CASSYGRSDQPQHF. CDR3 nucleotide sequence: TGTGCCAGCAGTTACGGGAGGAGCGATCAGCCCCAGCATTTT.

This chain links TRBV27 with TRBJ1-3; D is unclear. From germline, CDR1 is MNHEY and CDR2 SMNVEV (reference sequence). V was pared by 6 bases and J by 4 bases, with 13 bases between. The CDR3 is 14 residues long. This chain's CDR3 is CASRPSGGGNTIYF. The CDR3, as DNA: TGTGCCAGCAGGCCCTCGGGAGGAGGAAACACCATATATTTT.

The DNA of the CDR3 is TGTGCCAGCACCCCAAGGGGAGGGACCAACACCGGGGAGCTGTTTTTT. Protein sequence: CASTPRGGTNTGELFF. This chain uses TRBV6-2 or TRBV6-3 with TRBJ2-2, with 7 bases identical to TRBD2. The junction had 10 bases not matched to a gene; V was cut back by 7 bases and J by 2 bases. Germline values: CDR1 MNHEY, CDR2 SVGEGT. CDR3 length: 16 amino acids.

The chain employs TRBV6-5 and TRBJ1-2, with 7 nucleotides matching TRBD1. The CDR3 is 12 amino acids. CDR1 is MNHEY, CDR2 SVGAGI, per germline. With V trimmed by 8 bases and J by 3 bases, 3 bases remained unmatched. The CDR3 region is CASGDSYYGYTF. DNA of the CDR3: TGTGCCAGCGGGGACAGTTACTATGGCTACACCTTC.

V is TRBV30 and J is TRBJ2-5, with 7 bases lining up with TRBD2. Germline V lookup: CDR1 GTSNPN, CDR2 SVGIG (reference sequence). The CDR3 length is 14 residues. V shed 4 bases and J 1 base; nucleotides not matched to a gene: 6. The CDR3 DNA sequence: TGTGCCTGGAAGTTGCGGGGGATCCAAGAGACCCAGTACTTC. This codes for CAWKLRGIQETQYF.

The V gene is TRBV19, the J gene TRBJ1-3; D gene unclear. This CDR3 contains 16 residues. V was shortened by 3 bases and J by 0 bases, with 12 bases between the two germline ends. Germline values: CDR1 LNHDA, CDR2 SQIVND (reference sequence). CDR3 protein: CASSIEGIGSGNTIYF. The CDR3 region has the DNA TGTGCCAGTAGTATCGAGGGAATCGGCTCTGGAAACACCATATATTTT.

The CDR3 loop is CASSSPRTGNYGYTF. CDR3 nucleotide sequence: TGTGCCAGCAGCTCCCCGAGGACAGGGAACTATGGCTACACCTTC. This chain links TRBV11-2 with TRBJ1-2; TRBD1 agrees at 8 bases. The germline gives CDR1 SGHAT, CDR2 FQNNGV. This CDR3 is 15 amino acids long. With 4 bases clipped from V and 2 bases from J, the junction kept 6 bases outside the gene matches.

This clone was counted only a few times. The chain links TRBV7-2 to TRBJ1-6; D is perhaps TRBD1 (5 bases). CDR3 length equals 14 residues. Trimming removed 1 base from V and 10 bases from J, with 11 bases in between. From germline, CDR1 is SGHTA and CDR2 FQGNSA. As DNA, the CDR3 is TGTGCCAGCAGCTTAGGACAGTCAGCGTCACCCCTCCACTTT. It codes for CASSLGQSASPLHF.

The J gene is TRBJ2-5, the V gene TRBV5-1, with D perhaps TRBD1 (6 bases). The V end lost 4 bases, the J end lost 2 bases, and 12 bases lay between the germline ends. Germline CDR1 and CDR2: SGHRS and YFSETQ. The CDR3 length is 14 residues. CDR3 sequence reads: CASSLQTGQETQYF. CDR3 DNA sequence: TGCGCCAGCAGCCTACAGACAGGACAAGAGACCCAGTACTTC. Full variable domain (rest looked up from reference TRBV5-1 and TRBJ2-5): KAGVTQTPRYLIKTRGQQVTLSCSPISGHRSVSWYQQTPGQGLQFLFEYFSETQRNKGNFPGRFSGRQFSNSRSEMNVSTLELGDSALYLCASSLQTGQETQYFGPGTRLLVL.

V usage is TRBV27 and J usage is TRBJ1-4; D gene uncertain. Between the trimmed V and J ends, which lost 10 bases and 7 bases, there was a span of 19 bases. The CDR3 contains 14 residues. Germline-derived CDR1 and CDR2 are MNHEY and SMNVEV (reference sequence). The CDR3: CATAFGTRGEKLFF. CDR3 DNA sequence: TGTGCCACAGCCTTCGGAACGCGGGGTGAAAAACTGTTTTTT.

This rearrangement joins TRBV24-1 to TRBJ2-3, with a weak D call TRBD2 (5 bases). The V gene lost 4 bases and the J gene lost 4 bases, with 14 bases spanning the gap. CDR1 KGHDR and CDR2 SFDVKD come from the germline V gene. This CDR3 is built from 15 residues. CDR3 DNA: TGTGCCACCAGTGACTCTTCTAGCTACGCAGATACGCAGTATTTT. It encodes CATSDSSSYADTQYF.

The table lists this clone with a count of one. This CDR3 reads CASSLGAAGSTDTQYF. CDR3 DNA sequence: TGCGCCAGCAGCTTGGGGGCCGCGGGGAGCACAGATACGCAGTATTTT. V gene TRBV5-1 combines with J gene TRBJ2-3; a weak D match, TRBD2 (6 bases). The CDR3 has 16 amino acids. V lost 0 bases, J lost 0 bases, and 11 bases lay in between. In germline, CDR1 is SGHRS, CDR2 YFSETQ.

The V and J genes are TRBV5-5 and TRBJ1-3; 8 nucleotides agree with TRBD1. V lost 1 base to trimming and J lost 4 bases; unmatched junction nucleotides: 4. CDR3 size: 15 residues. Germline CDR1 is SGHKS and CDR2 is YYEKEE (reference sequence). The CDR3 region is CASSLLTGVGNTIYF. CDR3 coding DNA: TGTGCCAGCAGCTTGCTGACAGGGGTCGGAAACACCATATATTTT.

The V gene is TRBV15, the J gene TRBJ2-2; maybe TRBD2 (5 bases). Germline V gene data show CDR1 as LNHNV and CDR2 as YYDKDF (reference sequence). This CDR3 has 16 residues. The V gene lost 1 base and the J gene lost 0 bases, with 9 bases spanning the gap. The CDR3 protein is CATSRGRQSNTGELFF. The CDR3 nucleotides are TGTGCCACCAGCAGAGGGAGGCAGTCGAACACCGGGGAGCTGTTTTTT. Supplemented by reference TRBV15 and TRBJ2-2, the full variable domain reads DAMVIQNPRYQVTQFGKPVTLSCSQTLNHNVMYWYQQKSSQAPKLLFHYYDKDFNNEADTPDNFQSRRPNTSFCFLDIRSPGLGDTAMYLCATSRGRQSNTGELFFGEGSRLTVL.

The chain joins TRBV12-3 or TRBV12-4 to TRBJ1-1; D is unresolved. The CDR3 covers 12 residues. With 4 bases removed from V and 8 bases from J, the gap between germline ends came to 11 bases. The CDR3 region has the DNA TGTGCCAGCAGTTCTTGGGCTTGGGAAGCTTTCTTT. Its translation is CASSSWAWEAFF.

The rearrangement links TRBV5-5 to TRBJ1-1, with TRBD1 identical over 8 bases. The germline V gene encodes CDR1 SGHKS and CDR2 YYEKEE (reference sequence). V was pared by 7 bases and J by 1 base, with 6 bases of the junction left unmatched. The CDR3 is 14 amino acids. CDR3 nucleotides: TGTGCCAGCGAGACAGGGGTGACGAACACTGAAGCTTTCTTT. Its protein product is CASETGVTNTEAFF.

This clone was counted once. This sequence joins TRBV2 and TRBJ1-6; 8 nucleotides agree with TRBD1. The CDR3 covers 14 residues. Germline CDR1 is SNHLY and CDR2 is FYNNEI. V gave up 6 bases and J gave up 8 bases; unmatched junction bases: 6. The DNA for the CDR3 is TGTGCCAGCAGCTCGGACAGGGTCGATTCACCCCTCCACTTT. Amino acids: CASSSDRVDSPLHF.